This T cell receptor beta chain came from a study of OX40 agonist ivuxolimab in advanced cancers. The study, taken as a whole, reports: Clones of CD4+ and CD8+ blood T cells grew by week 6 at doses of 0.1 to 3.0 mg/kg.

Germline V gene data show CDR1 as SGHTA and CDR2 as FQGNSA. CDR3 size: 15 residues. After removal of 4 bases from V and 3 bases from J, the junction contained 5 bases not matched to a gene. This table comes from immunoSEQ multiplex PCR, and its TCRdb copy is limited to in-frame clones, with some not included. The repertoire holds around 150,000 clones, with approximately 90% as singletons. Details on this clone: Its antigen remains unknown.

The chain joins TRBV7-2 to TRBJ2-1; 8 bases agree with TRBD1. The source material was CD4+ or CD8+ T cells sorted from blood, sampled in a trial of the OX40 agonist ivuxolimab. This sequence was found in an adult with an advanced solid tumor such as melanoma, head and neck, liver or kidney cancer. CDR3 in amino acids: CASSSRTGLYNEQFF. As DNA, the CDR3 is TGTGCCAGCAGCTCCAGGACAGGGCTCTACAATGAGCAGTTCTTC. Drawing the rest from reference TRBV7-2 and TRBJ2-1, the complete variable domain is GAGVSQSPSNKVTEKGKDVELRCDPISGHTALYWYRQSLGQGLEFLIYFQGNSAPDKSGLPSDRFSAERTGGSVSTLTIQRTQQEDSAVYLCASSSRTGLYNEQFFGPGTRLTVL.